This TCR beta chain was captured in a study of cytomegalovirus exposure and HLA in healthy donors. The donors belonged to the roughly 110-subject validation cohort, separate from the roughly 720-subject first cohort. This table comes from immunoSEQ multiplex PCR, and its TCRdb copy is limited to in-frame clones, with some not included. The sample includes about 130,000 clones, roughly 89% of them seen just once. V shed 2 bases and J shed 0 bases, with 12 bases lying between them. CDR1 is SGHRS, CDR2 YFSETQ, per germline. This CDR3 contains 15 residues. This clonotype was obtained from a woman aged 18-35 years in good health and CMV-seronegative. The sequencing input was PBMCs. The chain uses TRBV5-1 and TRBJ2-7; TRBD1 might be the D (5 bases). The CDR3: CASSFDSYNSYEQYF. The CDR3 DNA reads TGCGCCAGCAGCTTTGACAGCTATAACTCCTACGAGCAGTACTTC.